The present T cell receptor beta chain was sequenced within a study of T cells after somatic rescue of genetic block. Method: immunoSEQ multiplex PCR; TCRdb's copy keeps in-frame clones and lacks some. Among tens of thousands of clones listed, 70% to 90% were seen once. Germline V gene lookup returns CDR1 SEHNR and CDR2 FQNEAQ (reference sequence). This CDR3 is built from 19 residues. J gave up 4 bases and V 3 bases, and 12 bases lay outside the gene matches. Sequencing input: peripheral blood mononuclear cells (PBMCs). This rearrangement joins TRBV7-9 to TRBJ2-2; 12 bases are a match to TRBD2. The TCR sequence derives from a woman aged 18-30 years. The CDR3 region is CASSFPTSGSEMVTGELFF. The CDR3, as DNA: TGTGCCAGCAGCTTCCCGACTAGCGGGAGTGAGATGGTCACCGGGGAGCTGTTTTTT.